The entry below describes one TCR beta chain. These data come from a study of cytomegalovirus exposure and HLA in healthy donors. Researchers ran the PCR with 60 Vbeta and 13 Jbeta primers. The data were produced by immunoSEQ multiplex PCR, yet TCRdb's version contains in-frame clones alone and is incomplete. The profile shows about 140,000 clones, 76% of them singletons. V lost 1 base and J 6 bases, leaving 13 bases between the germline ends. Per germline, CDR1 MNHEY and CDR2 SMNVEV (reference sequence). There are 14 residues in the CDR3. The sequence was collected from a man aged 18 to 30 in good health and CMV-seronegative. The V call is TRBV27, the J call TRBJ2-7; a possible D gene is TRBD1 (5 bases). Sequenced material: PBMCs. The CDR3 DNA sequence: TGTGCCAGCAGTTTATGGGGCAGCCCTTTCGAGCAGTACTTC. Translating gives CASSLWGSPFEQYF.